This entry is about one T cell receptor beta chain. The specificity of this receptor is unknown. Within one base of it there is no much larger clone, and no base qualities were kept. The data belong to a study of blood T cell repertoires in COVID-19 (dated by TCRdb to the early 2020s). Study-level background: Samples from collaborators originated in the United States, Italy and Spain and spanned both the acute and convalescent phases of COVID-19. Samples were obtained from the ongoing ImmuneRACE study (first 160 participants) and from some 1,200 subjects provided by 6 global collaborators. Subjects who had been exposed to COVID-19, were actively infected with it, or had recovered from it provided the deeply sampled blood TCRbeta repertoires that made up the dataset. Where available, HLA class I and class II types were obtained from metadata supplied by the sample provider rather than from assay-based typing. The prospective study material was composed of cDNA or gDNA derived from T cells, B-cell-depleted T cells, or PBMCs. The repertoires were released in a freely available public database intended as a resource for research on the immune response to SARS-CoV-2. Sample metadata almost always included a de-identified subject ID, COVID-19 status, age in years and sex.

Participants in the prospective study were enrolled through a virtual design, were aged 18 to 89 years, and lived in roughly 24 United States geographic areas. To assign participants to cohorts, the prospective study relied on clinical history that participants themselves reported in a screening survey and a study questionnaire. Recovered participants in ImmuneRACE Cohort 3 were defined by two consecutive negative NP/OP PCR tests, clearance by a healthcare professional, or resolution of symptoms. In the prospective study, whole blood, serum and a nasopharyngeal or oropharyngeal swab were collected from each participant by mobile phlebotomists. Additional blood draws and questionnaires over an approximately two-month period could optionally be provided by prospective study participants. Before DNA extraction, blood samples from the prospective study were shipped at room temperature or frozen. Here is what the overall study found, with its caveats: The amount of clinical and demographic metadata varied by source and participant and was provided uncurated.

TCRbeta CDR3 regions were amplified from genomic DNA using the immunoSEQ Assay, a bias-controlled multiplex PCR. Per the original workflow: Nucleated cell counts per sample were estimated from amplification of reference gene primers within the assay. To quantify the absolute abundance of each unique TCRbeta CDR3 rearrangement, sequence reads were collapsed and filtered. For each sample, productive Simpson clonality was calculated as the square root of Simpson's diversity index over productive rearrangements. The immuneACCESS repertoire file appears here via TCRdb, limited to in-frame rearrangements. These files lack a portion of the clones; in checked studies, under half of the deficit traces to unresolved V genes, and the cause of the others is not known. The V and J calls and clone size come from that table; D and trimming were worked out from the DNA. For this sample the table gives 130,000 or so clones, of which roughly 84% were detected only once. The ten biggest clones cover under 5% of the sample.

The V end gives up 6 bases and the J end 3 bases, leaving 15 bases in the junction not matched to a gene. The germline V gene encodes CDR1 SGHDT and CDR2 YYEEEE. From the cysteine through the phenylalanine, the CDR3 covers 16 amino acids. CDR3 DNA only is kept here, 48 bases in frame from base 1. This receptor chain uses TRBV5-6 and TRBJ2-7; TRBD2 lines up with 7 middle nucleotides. The specimen was PBMCs or T cells enriched from blood (not recorded which). This TCR was sampled from a woman aged 25 to 39 who had recovered from COVID-19. The CDR3 amino acid sequence is: CASIQRDVGGIYEQYF. The sequenced DNA is TGTGCCAGCATCCAGAGGGATGTGGGAGGGATCTACGAGCAGTACTTC.